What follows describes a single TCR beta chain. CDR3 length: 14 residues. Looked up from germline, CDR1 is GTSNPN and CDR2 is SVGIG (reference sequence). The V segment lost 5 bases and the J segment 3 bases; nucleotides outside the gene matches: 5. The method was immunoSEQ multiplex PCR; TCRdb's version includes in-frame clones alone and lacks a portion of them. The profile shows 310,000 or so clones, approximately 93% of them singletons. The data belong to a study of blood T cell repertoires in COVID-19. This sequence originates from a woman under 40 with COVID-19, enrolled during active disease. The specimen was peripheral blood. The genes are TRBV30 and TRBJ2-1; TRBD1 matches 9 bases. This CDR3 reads CAWGGQGNYNEQFF. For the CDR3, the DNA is TGTGCCTGGGGGGGACAGGGAAACTACAATGAGCAGTTCTTC.